This T cell receptor (beta chain) was recovered during a study of blood T cell repertoires in COVID-19. Study background: COVID-19 samples, acute and convalescent, were from the United States, Italy and Spain.

Original analysis: By means of reference gene primer amplification, nucleated cell counts were estimated. Generated by immunoSEQ multiplex PCR, the TCRdb table keeps only in-frame clones and is missing some. From that table come the V and J calls and clone size; the DNA was used to work out D and trimming. The sample records 380,000 or so clones, around 89% being singletons. Material: peripheral blood. This clonotype was obtained from a man aged 35 to 55 with acute or convalescent COVID-19.

CDR3 loop: CASSLTYARVLFF. The CDR3 DNA is TGTGCCAGCAGTCTAACCTACGCACGGGTGCTGTTTTTT. The rearrangement joins TRBV27 to TRBJ2-2; D uncertain. Germline loops: CDR1 MNHEY, CDR2 SMNVEV (reference sequence). CDR3 length: 13 residues. V was trimmed by 5 bases and J by 13 bases, leaving 17 bases between them.